One and the same sample provided the 19 T cell receptor beta chains below, sequenced in a study of OX40 agonist ivuxolimab in advanced cancers. The repertoire was sequenced with immunoSEQ multiplex PCR; TCRdb's copy has only in-frame clones and lacks some. The sample has tens of thousands of clones; less than 90% are singletons. This material consisted of CD4+ or CD8+ T cells sorted from blood, taken in a trial of the OX40 agonist ivuxolimab. The receptor source for this set is an adult with an advanced solid tumor such as melanoma, head and neck, liver or kidney cancer.

The chain employs TRBV28 and TRBJ2-5; D possibly corresponds to TRBD2 (6 bases). Trimming removed 4 bases from V and 0 bases from J, with 9 bases in between. CDR3 length: 14 amino acids. The germline gives CDR1 MDHEN, CDR2 SYDVKM. The CDR3 DNA sequence: TGTGCCAGCAGTTCAAGGGACTACCAAGAGACCCAGTACTTC. It codes for CASSSRDYQETQYF.

The chain joins TRBV27 to TRBJ2-1; D ambiguous. This CDR3 has 13 amino acids. CDR1 MNHEY and CDR2 SMNVEV come from the germline V gene (reference sequence). V lost 11 bases, J lost 3 bases, and 14 bases lay in between. CDR3 in DNA: TGTGCCTCCGGTCCGAGGATCTACAATGAGCAGTTCTTC. Amino acid sequence: CASGPRIYNEQFF.

V and J are TRBV27 and TRBJ2-3; 7 bases line up with TRBD2. Germline assignment: CDR1 MNHEY and CDR2 SMNVEV (reference sequence). This CDR3 is 17 amino acids long. V lost 0 bases and J lost 0; bases outside the gene matches: 6. As DNA, the CDR3 is TGTGCCAGCAGTTTATCGGGGGGGGGACCTAGCACAGATACGCAGTATTTT. This translates into CASSLSGGGPSTDTQYF.

CDR3 loop: CASPEGGANEKLFF. As DNA, the CDR3 is TGTGCCAGCCCCGAGGGGGGGGCAAATGAAAAACTGTTTTTT. The chain is built from TRBV25-1 and TRBJ1-4, with D possibly being TRBD1 (6 bases). The CDR3 has 14 amino acids. Germline assignment: CDR1 MGHDK and CDR2 SYGVNS. V dropped 8 bases and J dropped 5 bases, with 15 bases sitting between them.

The chain employs TRBV28 and TRBJ2-5, with 12 positions matching TRBD2. CDR3 size: 15 residues. CDR1 is MDHEN and CDR2 is SYDVKM in the germline V gene. After removal of 6 bases from V and 5 bases from J, the junction contained 7 bases not matched to a gene. The CDR3 sequence is CASRILAGGTETQYF. DNA for the CDR3: TGTGCCAGCAGGATCCTAGCGGGAGGGACGGAGACCCAGTACTTC.

In this sample, this clone turned up a few times. The same CDR3 also results from other DNA sequences found in this sample. The rearrangement uses TRBV7-9 and TRBJ1-5, with 8 bases matching TRBD1. The germline gives CDR1 SEHNR, CDR2 FQNEAQ (reference sequence). The CDR3 is made up of 14 amino acids. Trimming took 2 bases from V and 7 from J; bases not matched to a gene: 4. DNA for the CDR3: TGTGCCAGCAGCTTATCAGGGGGCGGGCAGCCCCAGCATTTT. Protein sequence: CASSLSGGGQPQHF.

The chain uses TRBV27 and TRBJ2-7; D perhaps matches TRBD1 (5 bases). The CDR3 has 12 residues. Germline CDR1 reads MNHEY; CDR2 reads SMNVEV (reference sequence). V lost 7 bases and J lost 5, with 12 bases in between. CDR3 protein: CASNSGYNEQYF. In DNA form, the CDR3 reads TGTGCCAGCAACTCAGGGTACAACGAGCAGTACTTC.

The chain has TRBV5-8 and TRBJ2-3; D is possibly TRBD1 (5 bases). V shed 1 base and J shed 2 bases, with 8 bases lying between them. Germline V gives CDR1 SGHTS, CDR2 YDEGEE. The CDR3 has 14 amino acids. CDR3 sequence reads: CASSLRQTTDTQYF. As DNA, the CDR3 is TGTGCCAGCAGCTTGAGACAGACCACAGATACGCAGTATTTT.

The table lists this clone with a few counts. J is TRBJ1-1 and V is TRBV11-3; D gene unclear. V lost 2 bases and J lost 6, with 13 bases in between. Germline CDR1 reads SGHNT; CDR2 reads YENEEA. This CDR3 region has 14 residues. CDR3 nucleotide sequence: TGTGCCAGCAGCTTAACGCCAGCAAGCGCTGAAGCTTTCTTT. It translates to CASSLTPASAEAFF. Combining the CDR3 with reference TRBV11-3 and TRBJ1-1 gives the whole variable domain EAGVVQSPRYKIIEKKQPVAFWCNPISGHNTLYWYLQNLGQGPELLIRYENEEAVDDSQLPKDRFSAERLKGVDSTLKIQPAELGDSAVYLCASSLTPASAEAFFGQGTRLTVV.

This clone was counted between two and nine times. Within the sample, other DNA sequences also encode this same CDR3. The rearrangement uses TRBV4-2 and TRBJ2-3, with 10 nucleotides matching TRBD2. The CDR3 consists of 16 residues. Germline V lookup: CDR1 LGHNA, CDR2 YNFKEQ. V shed 4 bases and J 2 bases; nucleotides not matched to a gene: 6. In DNA, the CDR3 is TGTGCCAGCAGCCCCAGACTAGCGGGCCCCACAGATACGCAGTATTTT. It codes for CASSPRLAGPTDTQYF.

The chain combines TRBV10-1 with TRBJ2-1, with D perhaps being TRBD1 or TRBD2 (5 bases each). The CDR3 spans 14 residues. CDR1 is WNHNN, CDR2 SYGVQD, per germline (reference sequence). V shed 0 bases and J shed 9 bases, with 12 bases lying between them. CDR3 coding DNA: TGCGCCAGCAGTGAGTCGAATACGGGACGTGAGCAGTTCTTC. Its translation: CASSESNTGREQFF.

The chain combines TRBV27 with TRBJ1-2; 8 bases are a match to TRBD1. The CDR3 runs 14 residues. The germline V gene has CDR1 MNHEY and CDR2 SMNVEV (reference sequence). Losses at the gene ends were 5 bases for V and 2 bases for J; bases not matched to a gene: 4. In DNA, the CDR3 is TGTGCCAGCAGTCCGGACAGGGCGAACTATGGCTACACCTTC. Its protein product is CASSPDRANYGYTF.

The chain combines TRBV19 with TRBJ2-7; 10 bases are a match to TRBD1. V lost 6 bases, J lost 6 bases, and 8 bases stayed unmatched. Germline assignment: CDR1 LNHDA and CDR2 SQIVND (reference sequence). The CDR3 covers 14 residues. The CDR3 DNA sequence: TGTGCCAGTAGCCCCGGACAGGGGGTTATCGAGCAGTACTTC. Protein product: CASSPGQGVIEQYF.

The chain employs TRBV5-6 and TRBJ2-3, with D hard to call. The length of the CDR3 is 17 residues. Trimming took off 4 bases at V and 1 base at J, with 19 bases between the two ends. Germline V gene data show CDR1 as SGHDT and CDR2 as YYEEEE. The CDR3 loop reads CASSPFFASVGTDTQYF. In DNA, the CDR3 is TGTGCCAGCAGCCCATTCTTCGCCTCAGTGGGCACAGATACGCAGTATTTT.

The chain has TRBV29-1 and TRBJ2-1; 8 bases fit TRBD2. Germline CDR1 reads SQVTM; CDR2 reads ANQGSEA. V lost 4 bases and J lost 8; bases outside the gene matches: 16. The CDR3 contains 16 residues. CDR3 amino acids: CSVVREREIFGHEQFF. The CDR3 DNA is TGCAGCGTTGTGAGGGAGCGGGAGATTTTTGGGCATGAGCAGTTCTTC.

This clone has a handful of counts. V and J are TRBV27 and TRBJ2-2; the match to TRBD1 covers 8 bases. The CDR3 length is 15 residues. Germline loops: CDR1 MNHEY, CDR2 SMNVEV (reference sequence). Trimming at V came to 3 bases and at J to 2 bases, leaving 2 bases not matched to a gene. CDR3 DNA sequence: TGTGCCAGCAGTTTGACAGGGGTCAACACCGGGGAGCTGTTTTTT. It translates to CASSLTGVNTGELFF.

The chain is built from TRBV11-2 and TRBJ1-1, with TRBD1 matching over 11 bases. The germline gives CDR1 SGHAT, CDR2 FQNNGV. The V gene end was trimmed by 0 bases and the J gene end by 7 bases; junction bases not matched to a gene: 7. The CDR3 length is 16 residues. Written as DNA, the CDR3 is TGTGCCAGCAGCTTAGAGAGGACAGGGGGCGGGAATGAAGCTTTCTTT. As protein: CASSLERTGGGNEAFF.

The chain joins TRBV7-2 to TRBJ1-1; the match to TRBD1 covers 11 bases. The CDR3 covers 15 residues. The J segment lost 4 bases and the V segment lost 6 bases, leaving 7 bases of the junction unmatched. Germline V gene sequence: CDR1 SGHTA, CDR2 FQGNSA. For the CDR3, the DNA is TGTGCCAGCAGAGTCGGGACAGGGGGGATCACTGAAGCTTTCTTT. Amino acid sequence: CASRVGTGGITEAFF. The full variable domain, in which reference TRBV7-2 and TRBJ1-1 provide the parts outside the CDR3, is GAGVSQSPSNKVTEKGKDVELRCDPISGHTALYWYRQSLGQGLEFLIYFQGNSAPDKSGLPSDRFSAERTGGSVSTLTIQRTQQEDSAVYLCASRVGTGGITEAFFGQGTRLTVV.

The V call is TRBV5-1, the J call TRBJ2-1; a weak D match, TRBD1 (5 bases). Germline loops: CDR1 SGHRS, CDR2 YFSETQ. The CDR3 runs to 12 residues. V lost 4 bases and J lost 7, with 9 bases in between. In DNA form, the CDR3 reads TGCGCCAGCAGCCCTAGACAGAATGAGCAGTTCTTC. Translated, it gives CASSPRQNEQFF. The complete variable domain, with remaining parts taken from reference TRBV5-1 and TRBJ2-1, reads KAGVTQTPRYLIKTRGQQVTLSCSPISGHRSVSWYQQTPGQGLQFLFEYFSETQRNKGNFPGRFSGRQFSNSRSEMNVSTLELGDSALYLCASSPRQNEQFFGPGTRLTVL.